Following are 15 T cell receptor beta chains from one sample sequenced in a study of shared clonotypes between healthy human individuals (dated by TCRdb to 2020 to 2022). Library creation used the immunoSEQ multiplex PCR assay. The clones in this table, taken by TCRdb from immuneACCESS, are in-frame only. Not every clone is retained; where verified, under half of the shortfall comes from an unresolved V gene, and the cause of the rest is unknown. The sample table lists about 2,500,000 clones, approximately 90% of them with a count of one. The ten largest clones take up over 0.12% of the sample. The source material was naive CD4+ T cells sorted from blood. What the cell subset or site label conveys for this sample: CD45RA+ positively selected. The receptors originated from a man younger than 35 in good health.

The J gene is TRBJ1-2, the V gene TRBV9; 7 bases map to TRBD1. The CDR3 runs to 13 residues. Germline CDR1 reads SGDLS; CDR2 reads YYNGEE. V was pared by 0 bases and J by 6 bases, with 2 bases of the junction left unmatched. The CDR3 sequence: CASSVDRGHGYTF. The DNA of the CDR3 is TGTGCCAGCAGCGTAGACAGGGGTCATGGCTACACCTTC.

CDR3 sequence reads: CASSLQGIPDTQYF. Written as DNA, the CDR3 is TGCGCCAGCAGCTTGCAGGGTATCCCAGATACGCAGTATTTT. The chain joins TRBV5-1 to TRBJ2-3; a possible D gene is TRBD1 (5 bases). This CDR3 comprises 14 residues. Germline assignment: CDR1 SGHRS and CDR2 YFSETQ. The V and J ends lost 1 base and 4 bases respectively, with 10 bases between them.

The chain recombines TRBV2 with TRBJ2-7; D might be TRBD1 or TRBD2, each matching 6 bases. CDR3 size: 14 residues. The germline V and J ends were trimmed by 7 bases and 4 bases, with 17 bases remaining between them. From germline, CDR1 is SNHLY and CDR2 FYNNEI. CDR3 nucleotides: TGTGCCAGCACCCGACCGGGGGCGGGTTACGAGCAGTACTTC. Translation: CASTRPGAGYEQYF.

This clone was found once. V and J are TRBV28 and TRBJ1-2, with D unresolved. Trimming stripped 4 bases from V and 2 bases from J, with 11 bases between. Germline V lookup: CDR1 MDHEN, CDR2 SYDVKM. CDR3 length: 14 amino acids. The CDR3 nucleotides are TGTGCCAGCAGTTACCCCTTGGGAAACTATGGCTACACCTTC. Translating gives CASSYPLGNYGYTF.

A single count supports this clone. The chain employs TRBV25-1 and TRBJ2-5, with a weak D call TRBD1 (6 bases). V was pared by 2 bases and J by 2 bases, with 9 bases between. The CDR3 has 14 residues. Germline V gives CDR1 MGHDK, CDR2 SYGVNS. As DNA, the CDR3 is TGTGCCAGCAGTGAACACGGACAGCAAGAGACCCAGTACTTC. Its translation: CASSEHGQQETQYF.

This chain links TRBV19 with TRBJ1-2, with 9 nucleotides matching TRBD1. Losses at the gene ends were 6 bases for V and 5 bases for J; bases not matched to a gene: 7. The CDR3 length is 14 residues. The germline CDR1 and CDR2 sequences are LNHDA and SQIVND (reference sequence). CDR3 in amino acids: CASRNTGGWYGYTF. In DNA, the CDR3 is TGTGCCAGTAGGAACACAGGGGGCTGGTATGGCTACACCTTC.

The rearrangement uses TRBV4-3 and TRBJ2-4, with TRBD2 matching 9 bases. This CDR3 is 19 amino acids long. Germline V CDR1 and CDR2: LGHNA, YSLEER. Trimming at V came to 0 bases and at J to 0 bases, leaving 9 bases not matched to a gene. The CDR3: CASSQDSRLAEGAKNIQYF. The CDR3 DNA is TGCGCCAGCAGCCAAGATTCGAGACTAGCGGAGGGAGCCAAAAACATTCAGTACTTC.

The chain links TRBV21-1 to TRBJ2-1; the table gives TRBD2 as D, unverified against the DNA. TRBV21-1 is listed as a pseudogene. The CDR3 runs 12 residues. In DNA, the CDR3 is TGTGCCAGCAGCAAAGAGGAGAATGAGCAGTTCTTC. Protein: CASSKEENEQFF.

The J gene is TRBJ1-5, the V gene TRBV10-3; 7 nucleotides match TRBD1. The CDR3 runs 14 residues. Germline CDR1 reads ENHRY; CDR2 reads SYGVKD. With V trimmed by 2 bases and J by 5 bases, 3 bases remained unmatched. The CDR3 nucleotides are TGTGCCATCAGTGAGCGGGACAGTTATCAGCCCCAGCATTTT. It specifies CAISERDSYQPQHF.

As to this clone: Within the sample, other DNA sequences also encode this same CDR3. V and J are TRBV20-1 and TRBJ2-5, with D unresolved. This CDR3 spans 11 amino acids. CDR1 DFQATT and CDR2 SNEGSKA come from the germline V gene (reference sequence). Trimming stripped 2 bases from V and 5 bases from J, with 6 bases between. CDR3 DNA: TGCAGTGCTAGAACGGTCGAGACCCAGTACTTC. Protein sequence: CSARTVETQYF.

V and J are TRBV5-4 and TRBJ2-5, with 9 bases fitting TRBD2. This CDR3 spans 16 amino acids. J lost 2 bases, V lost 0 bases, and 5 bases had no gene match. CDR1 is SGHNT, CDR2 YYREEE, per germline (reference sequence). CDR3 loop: CASSLAGSGRQETQYF. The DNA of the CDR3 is TGTGCCAGCAGCTTGGCGGGTAGCGGGAGACAAGAGACCCAGTACTTC.

The CDR3 here is CASSQEYPGQGTYNSPLHF. For the CDR3, the DNA is TGCGCCAGCAGCCAAGAGTACCCGGGACAGGGCACCTATAATTCACCCCTCCACTTT. The chain employs TRBV4-3 and TRBJ1-6, with 9 bases lining up with TRBD1. The germline V gene has CDR1 LGHNA and CDR2 YSLEER. The junction had 8 bases not matched to a gene; V was cut back by 0 bases and J by 2 bases. The CDR3 has 19 amino acids.

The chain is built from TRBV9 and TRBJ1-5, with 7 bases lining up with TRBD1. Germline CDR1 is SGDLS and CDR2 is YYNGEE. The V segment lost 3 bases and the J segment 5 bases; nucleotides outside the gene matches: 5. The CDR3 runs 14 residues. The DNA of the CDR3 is TGTGCCAGCAGCGCGACAGGGAGGGATCAGCCCCAGCATTTT. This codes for CASSATGRDQPQHF.

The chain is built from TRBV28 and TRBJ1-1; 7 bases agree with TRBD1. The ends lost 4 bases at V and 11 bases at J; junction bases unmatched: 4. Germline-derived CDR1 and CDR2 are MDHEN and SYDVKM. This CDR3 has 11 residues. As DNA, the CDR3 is TGTGCCAGCAGTTGGGCCAGGGGGGCTTTCTTT. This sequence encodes CASSWARGAFF. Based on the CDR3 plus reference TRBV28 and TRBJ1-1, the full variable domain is DVKVTQSSRYLVKRTGEKVFLECVQDMDHENMFWYRQDPGLGLRLIYFSYDVKMKEKGDIPEGYSVSREKKERFSLILESASTNQTSMYLCASSWARGAFFGQGTRLTVV.

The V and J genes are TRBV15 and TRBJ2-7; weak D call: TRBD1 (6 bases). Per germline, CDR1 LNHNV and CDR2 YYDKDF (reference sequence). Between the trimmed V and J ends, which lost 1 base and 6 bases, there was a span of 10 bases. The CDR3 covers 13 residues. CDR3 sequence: CATSRVGAAEQYF. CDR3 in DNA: TGTGCCACCAGCAGAGTGGGGGCGGCCGAGCAGTACTTC. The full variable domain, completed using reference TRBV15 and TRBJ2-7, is DAMVIQNPRYQVTQFGKPVTLSCSQTLNHNVMYWYQQKSSQAPKLLFHYYDKDFNNEADTPDNFQSRRPNTSFCFLDIRSPGLGDTAMYLCATSRVGAAEQYFGPGTRLTVT.